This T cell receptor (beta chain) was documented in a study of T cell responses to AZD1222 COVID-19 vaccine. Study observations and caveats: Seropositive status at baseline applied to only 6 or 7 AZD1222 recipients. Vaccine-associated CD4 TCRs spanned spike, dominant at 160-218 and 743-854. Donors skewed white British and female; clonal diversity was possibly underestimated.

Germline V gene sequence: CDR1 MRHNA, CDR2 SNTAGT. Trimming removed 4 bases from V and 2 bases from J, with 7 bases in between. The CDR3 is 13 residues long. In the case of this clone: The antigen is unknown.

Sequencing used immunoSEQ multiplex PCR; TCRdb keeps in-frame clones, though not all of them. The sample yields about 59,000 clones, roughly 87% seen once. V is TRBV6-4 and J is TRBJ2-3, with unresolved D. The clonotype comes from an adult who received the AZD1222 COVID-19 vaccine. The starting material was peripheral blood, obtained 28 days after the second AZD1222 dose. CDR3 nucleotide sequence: TGTGCCAGCAGTGCCTCACTCACAGATACGCAGTATTTT. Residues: CASSASLTDTQYF.